This TCR beta chain was identified during a study of cytomegalovirus exposure and HLA in healthy donors (dated by TCRdb to about 2017). Describing the broader study: An earlier analysis of several hundred of the donors reported more than 250 Gb of sequence data and about 100 million unique TCR beta sequences from some 180 million T cells. About 5 DR-DQ haplotypes were handled as single units for association and clustering, since linkage in the cohort was strong. In an earlier analysis of 587 of the donors, high-throughput TCR beta sequencing was used to judge whether each TCR beta V gene segment behaved as functional or pseudogenic. In the later analysis, no new phenotypic data were used to find candidate immune exposures; instead, reliance was placed on TCR beta sequences and their occurrence across donors. To predict cytomegalovirus infection status, the study brought together high-throughput TCR immunosequencing, statistical association of individual TCRs with disease status, and machine learning. Among 398 genotyped donors of the cohort, an average of roughly 230,000 unique TCR beta nucleotide sequences was sequenced per donor, of which about 19% were non-productive. A later genetic analysis used genome-wide SNP genotypes for 398 of the 666 donors, treating that subset as a discovery cohort. HLA typing covered class I and class II loci at four-digit resolution. Donor age, sex, ethnicity and CMV serostatus were compiled together with the repertoire data. Of the approximately 400 genotyped donors, 81% fell in the genetic ancestry cluster associated with self-reported Caucasian donors. Besides the first cohort of roughly 700 subjects, a separate validation cohort made up of about 120 different subjects was used. Typing coverage differed by locus: A, B, C, DRB1 and DQB1 were typed in about 620-630 donors, DQA1 in about 560, DPA1 in 600 to 610, and DPB1 in 472. The study profiled the T cell repertoires of hundreds of subjects by immunosequencing and related them to cytomegalovirus serostatus. All discovery cohort repertoires had been generated using a single sequencing platform. An early release covering about 600 HLA-typed donors comprised 300 to 350 gigabases of sequencing data and tens of millions of unique TCR sequences. The aim of the study was to test whether cataloging public T cell receptors could identify signatures of past pathogen exposure. A later analysis re-examined previously published TCR beta repertoires from just over 650 donors and added high-resolution HLA genotyping to investigate patterns of TCR occurrence.

The cohort consisted of 666 healthy bone marrow donors. At the time of sampling, every cohort member was nominally healthy, though immune exposures that went unrecorded were likely present. The donor tested CMV seropositive and was one of the 289 seropositive cohort members. Each donor provided a peripheral blood sample, and peripheral blood mononuclear cells were used for TCR beta sequencing. The Qiagen DNeasy Blood Extraction Kit was used to extract genomic DNA from the blood cell samples. V loses 4 bases, J loses 8 bases, and the germline ends lie 24 bases apart. The germline V gene gives CDR1 as SGHTA and CDR2 as FQGTGA. The CDR3, cysteine through phenylalanine, is 17 amino acids long. The sequence is cut down to CDR3 DNA, 51 bases in frame from base 1. Points on this clone: Its antigen is currently not known. Base qualities are not recorded, but no much larger clone differs from it by a single base.

Library preparation used the immunoSEQ multiplex PCR assay. For the multiplex PCR, a mixture combining 60 forward primers for TCR Vbeta segments and 13 reverse primers for TCR Jbeta segments was used. The CDR3 region of rearranged TCR beta genes was amplified from genomic DNA with a multiplex PCR assay. On the Illumina HiSeq System, the amplified TCR beta libraries were sequenced as 87-base-pair reads. On the study's bioinformatics: In a later analysis, approximately 74 million unique TCR beta chains were counted across the 500 to 850 repertoires, and about 10 million of these chains were shared by at least two donors. Raw reads were error-corrected and collapsed into unique sequences by a nearest-neighbor algorithm in which closely related sequences were merged to remove PCR and sequencing errors. V, D and J gene segments were assigned by aligning CDR3 sequences to IMGT reference sequences. For a sequence to be retained, a match of at least six nucleotides was required to both a V gene segment and a J gene segment. Rearrangements were called productive when the CDR3 lacked stop codons and stayed in frame with V and J; all others were non-productive. CDR3 was defined by IMGT convention, running from the second conserved V-encoded cysteine to the conserved J-encoded phenylalanine. The earlier analysis of about 560 of the donors excluded any sequence lacking an unambiguous match to a single V gene segment. An earlier analysis of 500 to 700 of the donors classified V segments as functional when productive rearrangements were above 56.7% and as segregating when the standard deviation between donors was above 5%. A statistical classification framework was built for diagnosing cytomegalovirus status from the catalog of TCR beta chain sequences. In a later analysis, V and J genes were assigned by comparing TCR nucleotide sequences against IMGT/GENE-DB human TR gene sequences. Using the TCRdist pipeline, a later analysis assigned CDR3 sequences along with most-parsimonious VDJ recombination scenarios. In a later analysis, each TCR beta chain was defined by its CDR3 amino acid sequence together with its V-gene family, and reads lacking a unique V-gene family were excluded. As a way to deal with suspected cross-contamination and a sequencing artifact, a later analysis dropped 450 to 600 nucleotide sequences that were highly shared and had low generation probability. In a later analysis, a clonal expansion index was calculated for each public chain from normalized within-repertoire ranks of inferred template counts. A later analysis computed generation probabilities with a VDJ recombination model fitted to out-of-frame rearrangements, and checked the results against IGoR. In a later analysis, TCR-TCR, TCR-HLA and TCR-CMV co-occurrence was scored with hypergeometric tests, and a repertoire-size bias correction was applied to TCR pairs. To estimate false discovery rates, a later analysis permuted the HLA or CMV assignments 20 times. A later analysis grouped co-occurring TCRs with DBSCAN, adding TCRdist sequence similarity when clustering within HLA-allele-positive subsets. Repertoires with fewer than 30,000 or more than 120,000 public chains were left out of co-occurrence clustering, as were five repertoires with anomalous nucleotide sharing. TCRdb's version of the immuneACCESS table is confined to in-frame rearrangements and falls short of the full clone set. An unresolved V gene accounts for under half of the shortfall where checked; the remainder is of unknown origin. V and J calls and clone size follow that table, whereas D and trimming were derived from the DNA. This sample holds 150,000 to 200,000 clones; about 75% were observed only once. Approximately 11% of the sample belongs to the ten largest clones.

General findings and caveats noted by the study authors: A few of the identified cytomegalovirus-associated TCR beta chains were confirmed in vitro to be specific for cytomegalovirus antigens. It was suggested by the authors that the approach could potentially be generalized to other disease states and immunological phenotypes. Over 15 rarely observed V segments, including chromosome 9 orphons, were excluded from the earlier analysis of about 500 of the donors because counts were too low. Correlated functional status among segregating V segments might reflect linkage disequilibrium, but an unknown experimental factor could not be ruled out. Cytomegalovirus status was reported to be diagnosed by the classifier with high specificity and sensitivity in both the original and validation cohorts. A later analysis found that most CMV-associated TCR beta chains appeared HLA-restricted, with HLA associations seemingly driven largely by CMV exposure. Only TCR beta chains were sequenced in this cohort, and the absence of alpha or paired-chain data limited detectable features. Across donors, most TCR sequences were observed very rarely, whereas some public TCRs were present in many individuals. In a later genetic analysis, a missense DCLRE1C variant was associated with V-gene and J-gene trimming of TCR beta chains, and the association was replicated in an independent cohort. The 87-base-pair reads could not distinguish some IMGT-functional V segments, including TRBV6-2 and TRBV6-3, so those segments were excluded. A further reported finding was that TCR beta sequences accurately predicted the HLA-A and HLA-B alleles for most subjects in the first cohort. Compared with equally common non-associated chains, HLA-associated TCR beta chains in a later analysis were more clonally expanded and had lower generation probabilities. Immune exposure information for the cohort was limited to CMV serostatus. Presence/absence analyses assumed roughly uniform sequencing depth across donors, an assumption that may not hold. According to a later analysis, parvovirus B19, influenza, CMV and Epstein-Barr virus appeared linked to several top co-occurrence clusters. A total of 164 TCR beta chains were listed by the study as associated with cytomegalovirus. A later genetic analysis reported fewer N-insertions in productive TCRs among donors in an Asian-associated ancestry cluster than the approximately 670-donor mean. In a later analysis, some 18,000 TCR beta sequences were associated with specific HLA alleles at a false discovery rate of 0.05. Strong co-occurrence of HLA alleles, especially DR and DQ, made assigning TCR associations to individual alleles difficult. Because some donors lacked HLA typing at each locus, the association tests relied only on the typed subset. A group of highly shared sequence variants was considered likely to be a technical artifact of the sequencing pipeline. In a later analysis, the rate of TCR association differed among HLA loci, with DRB1 alleles having the most associated TCRs and HLA-C alleles having the fewest. Broadly in line with IMGT annotations, most TCR beta V segments showed up in productive rearrangements about 87% or about 30% of the time in an earlier analysis of some 590 of the donors.

What was sequenced was PBMCs. The sequence is built from TRBV7-3 and TRBJ1-3; the D gene identity is not certain. This clonotype was obtained from a man aged 18 to 35 in good health and CMV-seropositive. The nucleotides read TGTGCCAGCAGCTCCACCTCCCCGCCTGGGATCGGGGACACCATATATTTT. Its amino acids are CASSSTSPPGIGDTIYF.